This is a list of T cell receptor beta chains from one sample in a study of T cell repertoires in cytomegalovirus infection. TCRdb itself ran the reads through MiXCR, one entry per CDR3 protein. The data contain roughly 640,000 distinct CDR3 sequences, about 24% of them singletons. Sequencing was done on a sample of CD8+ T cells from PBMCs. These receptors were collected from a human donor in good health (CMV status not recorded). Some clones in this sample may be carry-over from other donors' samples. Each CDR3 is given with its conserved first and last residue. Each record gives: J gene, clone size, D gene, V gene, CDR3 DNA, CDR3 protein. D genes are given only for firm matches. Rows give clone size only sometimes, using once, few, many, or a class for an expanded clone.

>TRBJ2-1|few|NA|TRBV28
TGTGCCAGCAGTTTATGGAGGGGGGAATGGGTCAATGAGCAGTTCTTC
CASSLWRGEWVNEQFF
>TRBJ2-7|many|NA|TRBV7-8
TGTGCCAGTCAGGGACGGAGCTCCTACGAGCAGTACTTC
CASQGRSSYEQYF
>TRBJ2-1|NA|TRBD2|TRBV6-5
TGTGCCAGCAGTTACTCAACTAGCGGGGTGGCCAATGAGCAGTTCTTC
CASSYSTSGVANEQFF
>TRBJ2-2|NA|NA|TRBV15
TGTGCCACCAGCAGAGATGTGATCCAGGGTGAGCCCGGGGAGCTGTTTTTT
CATSRDVIQGEPGELFF
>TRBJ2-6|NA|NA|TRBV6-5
TGTGCCAGCAGTTACGGAGGCTCTGGGGCCAACGTCCTGACTTTC
CASSYGGSGANVLTF
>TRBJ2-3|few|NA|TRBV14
TGTGCCAGCAGGCAAACAGGAAACACAGATACGCAGTATTTT
CASRQTGNTDTQYF
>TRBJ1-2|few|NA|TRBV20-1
TGCAGTGCTAGAGATCCCGGGACCTACGTATACGGCTACACCTTC
CSARDPGTYVYGYTF
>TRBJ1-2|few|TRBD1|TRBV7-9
TGTGCCAGCAGACGGACAGGGGAGCATGGCTACACCTTC
CASRRTGEHGYTF
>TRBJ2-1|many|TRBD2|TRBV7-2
TGTGCCAGCAGCCCCTTAGGGCGGGGGGCTTACAATGAGCAGTTCTTC
CASSPLGRGAYNEQFF
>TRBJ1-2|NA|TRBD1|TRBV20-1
TGCAGTGCTAGTGCCGGGACAGGGTCTGTCTATGGCTACACCTTC
CSASAGTGSVYGYTF
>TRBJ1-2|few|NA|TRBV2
TGTGCCAGCAGTGGTCGGGAAAACACCTTC
CASSGRENTF
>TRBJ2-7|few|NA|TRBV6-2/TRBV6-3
TGTGCCAGCAGTTACGCTTCGAACTCCCAGGACGAGCAGTACTTC
CASSYASNSQDEQYF
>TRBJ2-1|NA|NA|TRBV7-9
TGTGCCAGCAGCTTAGCATTTTCGATGGGGGATGAGCAGTTCTTC
CASSLAFSMGDEQFF
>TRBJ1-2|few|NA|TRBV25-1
TGTGCCAGCAGTGAATACTTCCAGGGAGGGACCTATGGCTACACCTTC
CASSEYFQGGTYGYTF
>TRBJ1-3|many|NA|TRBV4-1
TGCGCCAGCAGCCAAGTTCAGGGAACCGGAAACACCATATATTTT
CASSQVQGTGNTIYF
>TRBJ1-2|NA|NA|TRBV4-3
TGCGCCAGCAGCCAAGGGCTGCAGGGGAGCTATGGCTACACCTTC
CASSQGLQGSYGYTF
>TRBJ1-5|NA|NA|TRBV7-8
TGTGCCAGCAGCTTAGCGAGGGGTGGGGGAATGGGCAATCAGCCCCAGCATTTT
CASSLARGGGMGNQPQHF
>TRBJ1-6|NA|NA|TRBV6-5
TGTGCCAGCAGTTACTCGACATCCGATACCCTCCACTTT
CASSYSTSDTLHF
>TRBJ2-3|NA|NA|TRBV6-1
TGTGCCAGCACTCCCGGGGCAGGAATCACAGATACGCAGTATTTT
CASTPGAGITDTQYF
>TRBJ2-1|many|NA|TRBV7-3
TGTGCCAGCAGCTTTGATTCTAGGGCGTTCTACAATGAGCAGTTCTTC
CASSFDSRAFYNEQFF